The 14 T cell receptor beta chains below were found in one sample sequenced in a study of cytomegalovirus exposure and HLA in healthy donors. The PCR had 60 Vbeta and 13 Jbeta primers. Method: immunoSEQ multiplex PCR; TCRdb's copy keeps in-frame clones and lacks some. The sample lists about 67,000 clones, approximately 81% occurring once. Specimen: PBMCs. The receptor source for this set is a woman younger than 45 in good health and CMV-seronegative.

The chain has TRBV6-5 and TRBJ2-1, with D unresolved. This CDR3 region has 13 residues. The germline V gene has CDR1 MNHEY and CDR2 SVGAGI. Deletions cut 5 bases from V and 3 bases from J, with 8 bases between. CDR3 sequence (DNA): TGTGCCAGCAGTCCACAGATCTACAATGAGCAGTTCTTC. It codes for CASSPQIYNEQFF.

The chain combines TRBV7-9 with TRBJ1-2; TRBD1 is a possible D gene (5 bases). Germline CDR1 and CDR2: SEHNR and FQNEAQ (reference sequence). Deletions cut 2 bases from V and 10 bases from J, with 11 bases between. The CDR3 consists of 12 residues. The CDR3 sequence is CASSLKAGTYTF. The CDR3 nucleotides are TGTGCCAGCAGCTTAAAAGCGGGGACCTACACCTTC.

This chain uses TRBV11-2 with TRBJ1-4; 7 bases match TRBD1. Germline assignment: CDR1 SGHAT and CDR2 FQNNGV. The length of the CDR3 is 15 residues. V lost 2 bases to trimming and J lost 8 bases; unmatched junction nucleotides: 8. The CDR3 DNA is TGTGCCAGCAGCTTACTGGGACAGAGATTCGAAAAACTGTTTTTT. It specifies CASSLLGQRFEKLFF.

The chain uses TRBV4-3 and TRBJ2-7; 7 bases align to TRBD1. The CDR3 loop spans 14 amino acids. V lost 3 bases to trimming and J lost 5 bases; unmatched junction nucleotides: 7. Looked up from germline, CDR1 is LGHNA and CDR2 is YSLEER. The CDR3 coding sequence is TGCGCCAGCAGCCATGGACAGGAAGGGCACGAGCAGTACTTC. Its protein is CASSHGQEGHEQYF.

The chain joins TRBV6-7 to TRBJ1-2; D gene ambiguous. TRBV6-7 belongs to the ORF category, with a function that is uncertain. This CDR3 is built from 14 residues. V lost 2 bases, J lost 4 bases, and 11 bases lay in between. Here the CDR3 reads CASSYGRRTYGYTF. CDR3 sequence (DNA): TGTGCCAGCAGTTACGGGCGGAGGACCTATGGCTACACCTTC.

The rearrangement joins TRBV27 to TRBJ2-5; a weak D match, TRBD2 (5 bases). The closer fit of TRBJ2-7 to the DNA end suggests the J call may be wrong. This CDR3 spans 14 amino acids. The V gene's germline CDR1 is MNHEY and CDR2 SMNVEV (reference sequence). The CDR3 DNA sequence: TGTGCCAGCAGTTTAGCCGGGGTGACCTACGAGCAGTACTTC. Translating gives CASSLAGVTYEQYF.

The CDR3 here is CASSPPGREQYF. In DNA, the CDR3 is TGTGCCAGCAGTCCGCCGGGGCGGGAGCAGTACTTC. The gene calls are TRBV27 and TRBJ2-5, with 7 bases aligning to TRBD2. The CDR3 runs to 12 residues. V lost 5 bases to trimming and J lost 11 bases; unmatched junction nucleotides: 8. CDR1 MNHEY and CDR2 SMNVEV come from the germline V gene (reference sequence).

The chain's CDR3 is CASSEAANYGYTF. The CDR3 DNA is TGCGCCAGCAGTGAAGCGGCTAACTATGGCTACACCTTC. This sequence joins TRBV10-1 and TRBJ1-2; D is ambiguous. The V gene's germline CDR1 is WNHNN and CDR2 SYGVQD (reference sequence). With 3 bases removed from V and 0 bases from J, the gap between germline ends came to 5 bases. This CDR3 is built from 13 residues.

This rearrangement joins TRBV7-2 to TRBJ1-3; possible D gene TRBD1, 6 bases. Germline values: CDR1 SGHTA, CDR2 FQGNSA. The CDR3 sequence is 15 residues long. V lost 5 bases to trimming and J lost 2 bases, with 13 bases between them. The CDR3 reads CASSPTGYTGNTIYF. The CDR3 region has the DNA TGTGCCAGCAGCCCCACAGGGTATACTGGAAACACCATATATTTT.

V is TRBV2 and J is TRBJ2-7, with 11 bases aligning to TRBD2. The CDR3 is 14 residues long. After removal of 5 bases from V and 1 base from J, the junction contained 1 base not matched to a gene. Germline V lookup: CDR1 SNHLY, CDR2 FYNNEI. The CDR3 DNA follows: TGTGCCAGCAGTATAGCGGGGGGGTCCTACGAGCAGTACTTC. Translated: CASSIAGGSYEQYF. The variable domain in full, with the rest retrieved from reference TRBV2 and TRBJ2-7, is EPEVTQTPSHQVTQMGQEVILRCVPISNHLYFYWYRQILGQKVEFLVSFYNNEISEKSEIFDDQFSVERPDGSNFTLKIRSTKLEDSAMYFCASSIAGGSYEQYFGPGTRLTVT.

V and J are TRBV30 and TRBJ1-1; no firm D call. The CDR3 consists of 11 residues. Germline-derived CDR1 and CDR2 are GTSNPN and SVGIG (reference sequence). V lost 5 bases and J 5 bases, leaving 9 bases between the germline ends. The CDR3 region is CAWSGRTEAFF. CDR3 sequence (DNA): TGTGCCTGGTCCGGGAGGACTGAAGCTTTCTTT.

The chain has TRBV7-2 and TRBJ2-2, with 9 bases matching TRBD2. Germline trimming cut 7 bases from V and 4 bases from J; bases unmatched to any gene: 4. The germline gives CDR1 SGHTA, CDR2 FQGNSA. The CDR3 runs to 14 residues. Here the CDR3 DNA reads TGTGCCAGCACCGGACTAGCGTCCACCGGGGAGCTGTTTTTT. Amino acids: CASTGLASTGELFF.

This rearrangement joins TRBV2 to TRBJ1-1; 7 nucleotides agree with TRBD1. This CDR3 contains 14 residues. Trimming removed 8 bases from V and 11 bases from J; junction bases left unmatched: 17. The germline gives CDR1 SNHLY, CDR2 FYNNEI. CDR3 sequence (DNA): TGTGCCAGCGGGGGACAGTCGATGGAACTGGGGGCTTTCTTT. As protein: CASGGQSMELGAFF.

The chain joins TRBV5-5 to TRBJ1-1; 7 bases agree with TRBD1. The junction had 7 bases not matched to a gene; V was cut back by 4 bases and J by 7 bases. The CDR3 loop spans 13 amino acids. The germline V gene encodes CDR1 SGHKS and CDR2 YYEKEE (reference sequence). The CDR3 reads CASSHRQGYEAFF. CDR3 bases: TGTGCCAGCAGCCATCGACAGGGCTATGAAGCTTTCTTT.